This TCR beta chain originates from a study of T cell changes during pregnancy in multiple sclerosis. This table comes from immunoSEQ multiplex PCR, and its TCRdb copy is limited to in-frame clones, with some not included. Of fewer than 60,000 clones listed, 75% to 95% are singletons. The sample in question was peripheral blood, obtained after pregnancy. The clonotype was recovered from a female donor in good health, enrolled as a control in a pregnancy study.

CDR3 region: CASSLRGGRNEQFF. In DNA, the CDR3 is TGTGCCAGCAGCTTACGGGGGGGCAGGAATGAGCAGTTCTTC. The gene calls are TRBV7-3 and TRBJ2-1, with 8 bases aligning to TRBD2. The junction had 4 bases not matched to a gene; V was cut back by 2 bases and J by 7 bases. Germline V gives CDR1 SGHTA, CDR2 FQGTGA. The CDR3 extends over 14 amino acids. The variable domain in full, completed from reference TRBV7-3 and TRBJ2-1, reads GAGVSQTPSNKVTEKGKYVELRCDPISGHTALYWYRQSLGQGPEFLIYFQGTGAADDSGLPNDRFFAVRPEGSVSTLKIQRTERGDSAVYLCASSLRGGRNEQFFGPGTRLTVL.